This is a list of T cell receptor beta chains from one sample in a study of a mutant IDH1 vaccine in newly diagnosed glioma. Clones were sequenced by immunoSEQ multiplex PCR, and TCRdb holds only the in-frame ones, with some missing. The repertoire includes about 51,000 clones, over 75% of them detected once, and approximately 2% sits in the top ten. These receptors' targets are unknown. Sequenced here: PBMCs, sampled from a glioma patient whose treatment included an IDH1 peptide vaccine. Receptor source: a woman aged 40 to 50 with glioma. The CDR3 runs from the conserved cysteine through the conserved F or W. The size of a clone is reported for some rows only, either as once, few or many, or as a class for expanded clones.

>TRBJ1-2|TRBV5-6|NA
CASRLGQLYGYTF
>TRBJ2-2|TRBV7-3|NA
CASSPPGPISGELFF
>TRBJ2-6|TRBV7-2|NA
CASSLVGTADSGANVLTF
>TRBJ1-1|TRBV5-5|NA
CASSLVQGVMNTEAFF
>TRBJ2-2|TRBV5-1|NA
CASSLSPGTGELFF
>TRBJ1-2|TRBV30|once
CAWSVRQGLGYTF
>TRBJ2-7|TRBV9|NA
CASSPDARARGAYEQYF
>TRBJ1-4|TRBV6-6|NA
CASSSTGASNEKLFF
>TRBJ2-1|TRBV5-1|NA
CASSLTVAGGYNEQFF
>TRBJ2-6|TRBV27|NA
CASSPTLGWSGANVLTF
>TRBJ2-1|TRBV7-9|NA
CASSLVWNEQFF
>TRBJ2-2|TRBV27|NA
CASGRTGTTNTGELFF
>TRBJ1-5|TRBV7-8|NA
CASSFRDRTYSNQPQHF
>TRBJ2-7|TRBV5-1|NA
CASSWGTGGTYEQYF
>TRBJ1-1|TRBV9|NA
CASSASGNTEAFF
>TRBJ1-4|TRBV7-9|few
CASSSDSLKLFF
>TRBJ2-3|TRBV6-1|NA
CASSEEGAGTQYF
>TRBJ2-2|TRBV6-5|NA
CASSRTRGTGELFF
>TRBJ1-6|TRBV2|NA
CASRGTGTHNSPLHF
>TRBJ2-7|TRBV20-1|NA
CSARVTYEQYF
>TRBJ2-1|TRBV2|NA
CASLSSYNEQFF
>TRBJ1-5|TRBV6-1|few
CASSVKGGQPQHF
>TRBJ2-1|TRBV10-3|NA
CANQPSGDRNEQFF
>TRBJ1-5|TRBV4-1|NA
CASSQAQGDRVVPQHF
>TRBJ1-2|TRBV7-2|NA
CASSLLGSYGYTF
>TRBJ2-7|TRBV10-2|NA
CATRPGDGYEQYF
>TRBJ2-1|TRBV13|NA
CASGRALGEQFF
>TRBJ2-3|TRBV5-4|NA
CASSSSGGGGTQYF
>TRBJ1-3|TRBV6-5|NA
CASSVSRVSGNTIYF
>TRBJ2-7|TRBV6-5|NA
CASKRGGYYEQYF
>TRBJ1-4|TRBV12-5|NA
CASGLTGSREKLFF
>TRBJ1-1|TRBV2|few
CASGSQGGTEAFF
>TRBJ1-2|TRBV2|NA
CASRTGTGANYGYTF
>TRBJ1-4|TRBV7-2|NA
CASSLLGREKLFF
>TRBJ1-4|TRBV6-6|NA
CASSESRSPPKLFF
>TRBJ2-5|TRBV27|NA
CASSLAGQRGETQYF
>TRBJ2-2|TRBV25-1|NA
CASSVRGRELFF
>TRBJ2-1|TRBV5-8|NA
CASSLWTVYNEQFF
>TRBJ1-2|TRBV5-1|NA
CASTTGTGGKDYGYTF
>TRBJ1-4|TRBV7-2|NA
CASSLAGGRDEKLFF
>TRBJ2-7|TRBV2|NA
CASEVGGASYEQYF
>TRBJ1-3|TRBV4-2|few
CASSQGRRRSSGNTIYF
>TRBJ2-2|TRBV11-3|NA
CASSSHNKNTGELFF
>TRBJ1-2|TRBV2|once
CASSAESIYGYTF
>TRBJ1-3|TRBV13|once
CASSFGTSSGNTIYF
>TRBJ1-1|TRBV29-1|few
CSAGWRDTEAFF
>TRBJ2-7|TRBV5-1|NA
CASSSVPGPPSYEQYF
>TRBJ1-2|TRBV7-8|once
CASSLRGDYGYTF
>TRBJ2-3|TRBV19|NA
CASSLEGDTDTQYF
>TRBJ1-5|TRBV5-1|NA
CASSLGGTGPSGNQPQHF
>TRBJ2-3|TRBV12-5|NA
CASGLVGQTTDTQYF
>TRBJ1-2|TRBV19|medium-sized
CASSMGQAHYGYTF
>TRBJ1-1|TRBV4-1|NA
CASSQALQGAGTEAFF
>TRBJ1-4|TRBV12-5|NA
CASGTHRGINEKLFF
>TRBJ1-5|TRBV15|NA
CATSRVGRGRRGPQHF
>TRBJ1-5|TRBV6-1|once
CASSEQPYNQPQHF
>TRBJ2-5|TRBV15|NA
CATSRVGGQSETQYF
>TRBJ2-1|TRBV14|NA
CASSQSGFILPQFF
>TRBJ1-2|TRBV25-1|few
CASSDGTGEGAGGYTF
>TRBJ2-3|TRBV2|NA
CASSEVIDTQYF